The next 21 T cell receptor beta chains were all read from a single sample in a study of CD8+ T cells in alopecia areata. Reverse transcribed after extraction, RNA yielded cDNA as the sequencing template. Sequencing used immunoSEQ multiplex PCR; TCRdb keeps in-frame clones, though not all of them. The repertoire holds roughly 250,000 clones, with about two thirds as singletons. This specimen consisted of CD4+ T cells sorted from blood, obtained at week 0. Receptors originate from a human donor with alopecia areata.

A note on this clone: Other DNA sequences in the same sample also yield this CDR3. V and J are TRBV29-1 and TRBJ2-3; D remains unclear. Germline CDR1 reads SQVTM; CDR2 reads ANQGSEA. Trimming left V 6 bases short and J 0 bases short, with 10 bases between. The CDR3 sequence is 13 residues long. In DNA form, the CDR3 reads TGCAGCGTCCGCGGACGCAGCACAGATACGCAGTATTTT. This gives the protein CSVRGRSTDTQYF.

The V and J genes are TRBV13 and TRBJ1-1, with D perhaps matching TRBD1 (5 bases). Germline CDR1 and CDR2: PRHDT and FYEKMQ (reference sequence). The CDR3 extends over 14 amino acids. The ends were cut back, 6 bases at V and 2 bases at J, with 13 bases in the middle. CDR3 DNA sequence: TGTGCCAGCAGACGACGACAGCCAAACACTGAAGCTTTCTTT. Its protein is CASRRRQPNTEAFF.

The CDR3 DNA reads as TGCGCCAGCAGTGATCGACGGGATAACTATGGCTACACCTTC. Encoded protein: CASSDRRDNYGYTF. The V and J genes are TRBV10-1 and TRBJ1-2; D unclear. The CDR3 loop spans 14 amino acids. V lost 3 bases, J lost 1 base, and 9 bases lay in between. Germline CDR1 WNHNN, CDR2 SYGVQD (reference sequence).

The table lists this clone with a count of one. The chain carries TRBV30 and TRBJ2-2; possibly TRBD1 for D (6 bases). CDR3 length equals 14 residues. Between the trimmed V and J ends, which lost 1 base and 7 bases, there was a span of 13 bases. CDR1 is GTSNPN, CDR2 SVGIG, per germline (reference sequence). The CDR3 region is CAWSDRALDGELFF. The CDR3 DNA reads TGTGCCTGGAGTGACAGGGCCTTAGACGGGGAGCTGTTTTTT.

The chain has TRBV11-2 and TRBJ2-7; 9 nucleotides align to TRBD1. The CDR3 extends over 13 amino acids. The V gene's germline CDR1 is SGHAT and CDR2 FQNNGV. V was clipped by 5 bases and J by 6 bases; unmatched bases: 5. The CDR3, as DNA: TGTGCCAGCAGCACAAACAGGGGGCTCGAGCAGTACTTC. Residues: CASSTNRGLEQYF.

V and J are TRBV14 and TRBJ1-2; D not certain. The V and J ends lost 4 bases and 7 bases respectively, with 13 bases between them. Germline V gives CDR1 SGHDN, CDR2 FVKESK. The CDR3 covers 13 residues. CDR3 residues: CASSPTVWSGYTF. The CDR3 bases are TGTGCCAGCAGCCCGACGGTTTGGAGTGGCTACACCTTC.

V and J are TRBV29-1 and TRBJ1-2; D possibly corresponds to TRBD1 (5 bases). CDR3 size: 13 residues. CDR1 SQVTM and CDR2 ANQGSEA come from the germline V gene. V was clipped by 4 bases and J by 1 base, with 10 bases between them. The DNA for the CDR3 is TGCAGCGTTGGGGACCGCTATAACTATGGCTACACCTTC. It codes for CSVGDRYNYGYTF. The full variable domain, with the rest looked up from reference TRBV29-1 and TRBJ1-2, is SAVISQKPSRDICQRGTSLTIQCQVDSQVTMMFWYRQQPGQSLTLIATANQGSEATYESGFVIDKFPISRPNLTFSTLTVSNMSPEDSSIYLCSVGDRYNYGYTFGSGTRLTVV.

Here the CDR3 reads CASSAPGQGTDTQYF. The CDR3, as DNA: TGTGCCAGCAGCGCACCGGGACAGGGAACAGATACGCAGTATTTT. The chain has TRBV9 and TRBJ2-3; 9 nucleotides match TRBD1. The germline gives CDR1 SGDLS, CDR2 YYNGEE. The CDR3 is 15 amino acids. The V and J ends lost 3 bases and 3 bases, in that order; junction bases with no gene match: 5.

This clone was seen only once. V is TRBV7-3 and J is TRBJ2-2; D gene uncertain. This CDR3 has 13 residues. Germline CDR1 SGHTA, CDR2 FQGTGA. V lost 0 bases and J lost 12, with 11 bases in between. In DNA, the CDR3 is TGTGCCAGCAGCTTAACGTTTGGGCAGAAGCTGTTTTTT. Its translation is CASSLTFGQKLFF.

The chain carries TRBV2 and TRBJ2-3, with D perhaps TRBD1 (5 bases). The V gene lost 7 bases and the J gene lost 1 base, with 15 bases spanning the gap. The V gene's germline CDR1 is SNHLY and CDR2 FYNNEI. The CDR3 has 15 amino acids. The DNA for the CDR3 is TGTGCCAGCAATATGGGGCTCTCGGGCACAGATACGCAGTATTTT. This encodes CASNMGLSGTDTQYF.

In nucleotides, the CDR3 is TGCAGCGTTGAAGGGCGGGGGGCCAACACAGATACGCAGTATTTT. Translation gives CSVEGRGANTDTQYF. The gene calls are TRBV29-1 and TRBJ2-3; 8 nucleotides agree with TRBD2. The CDR3 totals 15 residues. Germline CDR1 is SQVTM and CDR2 is ANQGSEA. V shed 1 base, J shed 2 bases, and the junction held 5 bases outside the gene matches.

This chain joins TRBV30 and TRBJ1-1; D is uncertain. V was pared by 2 bases and J by 4 bases, with 11 bases between. CDR1 and CDR2 from the germline V gene are GTSNPN and SVGIG (reference sequence). The CDR3 length is 13 residues. The CDR3 sequence is CAWSSGSGTEAFF. CDR3 DNA sequence: TGTGCCTGGAGTTCGGGGTCGGGCACTGAAGCTTTCTTT.

The rearrangement joins TRBV7-2 to TRBJ2-5; possible D gene TRBD1, 5 bases. The CDR3 extends over 12 amino acids. V lost 8 bases, J lost 2 bases, and 9 bases lay in between. The germline gives CDR1 SGHTA, CDR2 FQGNSA. DNA for the CDR3: TGTGCCAGCGGCAGGACACAAGAGACCCAGTACTTC. Translation: CASGRTQETQYF.

The V call is TRBV6-5, the J call TRBJ2-3; maybe TRBD1 (6 bases). Germline CDR1 reads MNHEY; CDR2 reads SVGAGI. The CDR3 has 15 residues. V lost 2 bases to trimming and J lost 2 bases, with 11 bases between them. CDR3 sequence: CASSYGRGDTDTQYF. The DNA of the CDR3 is TGTGCCAGCAGTTACGGCAGGGGCGACACAGATACGCAGTATTTT.

DNA of the CDR3: TGTGCCTGGAGTCGCAGCCCGAACACTGAAGCTTTCTTT. Translating gives CAWSRSPNTEAFF. The J gene is TRBJ1-1, the V gene TRBV30; D is unclear. Trimming removed 2 bases from V and 1 base from J, with 8 bases in between. Germline V lookup: CDR1 GTSNPN, CDR2 SVGIG (reference sequence). The length of the CDR3 is 13 residues.

The chain uses TRBV2 and TRBJ2-4; D may be TRBD1 (6 bases). V was pared by 8 bases and J by 5 bases, with 7 bases between. Per the germline V gene, CDR1 is SNHLY and CDR2 is FYNNEI. The CDR3 length is 11 residues. The CDR3 DNA reads TGTGCCAGCCGGACAGAAAACATTCAGTACTTC. Amino acid sequence: CASRTENIQYF.

By share, this clone ranks as medium-sized. The J gene is TRBJ1-4, the V gene TRBV6-1; 7 positions match TRBD1. In germline, CDR1 is MNHNS, CDR2 SASEGT. This CDR3 has 13 amino acids. The V segment lost 3 bases and the J segment 11 bases; nucleotides outside the gene matches: 6. CDR3 in amino acids: CASSDSGQRKLFF. DNA for the CDR3: TGTGCCAGCAGTGATTCGGGACAGCGGAAACTGTTTTTT.

This chain uses TRBV5-4 with TRBJ2-6; 8 nucleotides match TRBD1. The CDR3 contains 15 residues. Germline CDR1 reads SGHNT; CDR2 reads YYREEE (reference sequence). V lost 5 bases and J lost 2; bases outside the gene matches: 3. CDR3 sequence (DNA): TGTGCCAGCAGAACGGACAGGGCTGGGGCCAACGTCCTGACTTTC. Protein product: CASRTDRAGANVLTF.

In this sample, this clone turned up a few times. This sequence joins TRBV11-3 and TRBJ2-1, with D possibly TRBD2 on 7 matching bases. CDR1 is SGHNT, CDR2 YENEEA, per germline. The CDR3 extends over 11 amino acids. Trimming left V 11 bases short and J 8 bases short, with 13 bases between. The CDR3 bases are TGTGCCTGGGGGGGCGAAGATGAGCAGTTCTTC. Amino acids: CAWGGEDEQFF.

This sequence joins TRBV7-3 and TRBJ2-1; 8 nucleotides align to TRBD2. The V gene end was trimmed by 0 bases and the J gene end by 6 bases; junction bases not matched to a gene: 7. The CDR3 has 16 residues. The germline V gene has CDR1 SGHTA and CDR2 FQGTGA. As DNA, the CDR3 is TGTGCCAGCAGCTTAACAGGTAGCGGGGTTGGCAATGAGCAGTTCTTC. Its protein product is CASSLTGSGVGNEQFF.

This clone was picked up a small number of times. V and J are TRBV29-1 and TRBJ1-3; D not resolved. Per the germline V gene, CDR1 is SQVTM and CDR2 is ANQGSEA. The ends were cut back, 1 base at V and 9 bases at J, with 10 bases in the middle. CDR3 length: 12 residues. The CDR3 nucleotides are TGCAGCGTTGAAGGGGGTAGTGGCACCATATATTTT. This encodes CSVEGGSGTIYF.